This T cell receptor (beta chain) was captured in a study of Tregs in tolerant kidney transplant recipients. Findings and limits, study-wide: Some patients' samples used different primers over time, so nucleotide sequences weren't comparable. Biological reproducibility was not directly addressed in this study.

A word on this clone: Antigen specificity is unknown. The read finishes 3 residues shy of the CDR3 end, and the germline J gene is used to complete it.

TCRdb keeps only in-frame clones here, not all; method: immunoSEQ multiplex PCR. This table lists 12,000 to 15,000 clones. The nonmyeloablative bone marrow transplants came from related graft donors, with transient mixed chimerism. CD4+CD25+CD127- Tregs, CD4+CD25- non-Tregs, CD4 and CD8 cells were sorted. This CDR3 is built from 15 residues. Trimming removed 5 bases at V and 4 bases at J, with 12 bases between. Germline CDR1 is LNHDA and CDR2 is SQIVND (reference sequence). The TCR sequence derives from a human patient who received a combined kidney and bone marrow transplant. Some T cells may be supplied by the graft donor. J is TRBJ2-6 and V is TRBV19; D is tentatively TRBD1 or TRBD2 (5 bases each). Sequenced material: CD4+ T cells from blood (PBMCs), taken 12 months after the transplant. The CDR3 bases that were read are TGTGCCAGTAGTGGGAGCAGGGCGGGGGCCAACGTC. Translating gives CASSGSRAGANV. The CDR3 as a whole reads CASSGSRAGANVLTF.